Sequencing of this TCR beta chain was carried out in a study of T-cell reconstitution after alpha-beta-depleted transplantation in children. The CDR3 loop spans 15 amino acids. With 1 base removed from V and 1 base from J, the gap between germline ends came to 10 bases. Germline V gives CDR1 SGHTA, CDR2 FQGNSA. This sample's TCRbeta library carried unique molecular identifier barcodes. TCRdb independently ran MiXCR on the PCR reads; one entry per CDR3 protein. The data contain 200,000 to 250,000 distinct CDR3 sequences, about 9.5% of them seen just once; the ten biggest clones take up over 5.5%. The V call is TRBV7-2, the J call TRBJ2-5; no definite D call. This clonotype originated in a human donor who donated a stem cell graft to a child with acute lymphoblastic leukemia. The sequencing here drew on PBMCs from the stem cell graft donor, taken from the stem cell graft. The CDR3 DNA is TGTGCCAGCAGCTTAGATCGGCAGCGCCAAGAGACCCAGTACTTC. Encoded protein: CASSLDRQRQETQYF. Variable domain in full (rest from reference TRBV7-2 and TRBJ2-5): GAGVSQSPSNKVTEKGKDVELRCDPISGHTALYWYRQSLGQGLEFLIYFQGNSAPDKSGLPSDRFSAERTGGSVSTLTIQRTQQEDSAVYLCASSLDRQRQETQYFGPGTRLLVL.